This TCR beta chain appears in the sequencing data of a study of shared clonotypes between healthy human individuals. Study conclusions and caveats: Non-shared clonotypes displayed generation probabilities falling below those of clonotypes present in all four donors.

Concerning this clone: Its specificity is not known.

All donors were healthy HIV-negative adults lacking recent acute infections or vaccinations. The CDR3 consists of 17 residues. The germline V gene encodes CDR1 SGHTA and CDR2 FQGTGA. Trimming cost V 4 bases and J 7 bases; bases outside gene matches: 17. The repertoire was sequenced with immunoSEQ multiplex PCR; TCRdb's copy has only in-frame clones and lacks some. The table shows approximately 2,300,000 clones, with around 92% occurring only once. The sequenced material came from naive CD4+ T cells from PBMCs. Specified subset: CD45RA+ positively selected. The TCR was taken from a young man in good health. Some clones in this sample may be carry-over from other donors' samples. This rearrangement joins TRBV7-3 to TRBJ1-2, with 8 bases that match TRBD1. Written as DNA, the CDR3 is TGTGCCAGCAGCTCCGAGAAACACAGGGGGTCAAGGAGTGGCTACACCTTC. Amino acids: CASSSEKHRGSRSGYTF.